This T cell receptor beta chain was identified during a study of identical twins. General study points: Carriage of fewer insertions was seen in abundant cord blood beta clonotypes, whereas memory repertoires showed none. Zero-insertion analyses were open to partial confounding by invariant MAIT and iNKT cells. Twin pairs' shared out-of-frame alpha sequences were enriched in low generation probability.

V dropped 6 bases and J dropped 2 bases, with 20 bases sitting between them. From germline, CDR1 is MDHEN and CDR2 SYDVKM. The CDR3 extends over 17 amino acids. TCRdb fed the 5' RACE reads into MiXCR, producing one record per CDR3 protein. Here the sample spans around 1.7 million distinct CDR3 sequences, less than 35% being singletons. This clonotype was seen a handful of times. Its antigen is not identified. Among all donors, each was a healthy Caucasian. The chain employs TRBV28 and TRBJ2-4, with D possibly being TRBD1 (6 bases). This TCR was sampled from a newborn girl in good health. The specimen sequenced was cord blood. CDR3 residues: CASRDRDTPLPKNIQYF. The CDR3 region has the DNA TGTGCCAGCAGGGACCGGGACACCCCTCTTCCCAAAAACATTCAGTACTTC. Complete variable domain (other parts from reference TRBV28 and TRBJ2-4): DVKVTQSSRYLVKRTGEKVFLECVQDMDHENMFWYRQDPGLGLRLIYFSYDVKMKEKGDIPEGYSVSREKKERFSLILESASTNQTSMYLCASRDRDTPLPKNIQYFGAGTRLSVL.